These T cell receptor beta chains were read from a single sample in a study of cytomegalovirus exposure and HLA in healthy donors. Clones were sequenced by immunoSEQ multiplex PCR, and TCRdb holds only the in-frame ones, with some missing. The sample comprises some 190,000 clones, 77% of which are singletons, and approximately 1.3% rests with the top ten. Material: PBMCs. The receptor set was obtained from a man aged 18 to 30 in good health and CMV-seronegative. Each CDR3 is given with its conserved first and last residue. A D gene is named only where the DNA matches it firmly. Where a row states a size, it is once, few, many or the class of an expanded clone; other rows omit it.

j_call cdr3_length clone_size d_call v_call cdr3_aa cdr3_nt
TRBJ2-7 13 . . TRBV29-1 CSAKGGTTYEQYF TGCAGCGCCAAGGGGGGGACAACCTACGAGCAGTACTTC
TRBJ2-7 15 . TRBD2 TRBV9 CASSGTREGTYEQYF TGTGCCAGCAGCGGGACCAGGGAGGGAACCTACGAGCAGTACTTC
TRBJ1-5 15 once . TRBV5-8 CASWRGRGSDQPQHF TGTGCCAGCTGGAGGGGAAGGGGTAGCGATCAGCCCCAGCATTTT
TRBJ1-2 14 . TRBD1 TRBV11-2 CASSHGQGAYGYTF TGTGCCAGCAGCCACGGACAGGGCGCCTATGGCTACACCTTC
TRBJ1-2 14 few TRBD1 TRBV25-1 CASSRQGVGYGYTF TGTGCCAGCAGCCGACAGGGGGTTGGCTATGGCTACACCTTC
TRBJ1-2 13 . . TRBV2 CASSPDKSYGYTF TGTGCCAGCAGTCCGGACAAATCCTATGGCTACACCTTC
TRBJ1-4 15 . TRBD1 TRBV5-5 CASRPRDRADEKLFF TGTGCCAGCAGGCCCCGGGACAGGGCGGATGAAAAACTGTTTTTT
TRBJ2-5 15 . TRBD1 TRBV7-6 CASSLGGTAQETQYF TGTGCCAGCAGCTTAGGGGGGACAGCTCAAGAGACCCAGTACTTC
TRBJ2-3 16 . . TRBV21-1 CASSKDREYCTDTQYF TGTGCCAGCAGCAAAGACAGGGAATACTGCACAGATACGCAGTATTTT
TRBJ2-7 15 . TRBD1 TRBV18 CASSRDRASSYEQYF TGTGCCAGCTCACGGGACAGGGCATCCTCCTACGAGCAGTACTTC
TRBJ1-2 14 . TRBD1 TRBV19 CASSISRGQSGYTF TGTGCCAGTAGTATCTCCAGGGGGCAGAGTGGCTACACCTTC
TRBJ1-4 13 . . TRBV28 CASRSRLYEKLFF TGTGCCAGCAGAAGTAGACTCTATGAAAAACTGTTTTTT
TRBJ2-7 11 . . TRBV13 CASSHYYEQYF TGTGCCAGCAGCCACTACTACGAGCAGTACTTC
TRBJ2-3 21 . TRBD2 TRBV4-3 CASSLDRPSGTSGGAADTQYF TGCGCCAGCAGCCTAGACCGCCCCTCCGGGACTAGCGGGGGGGCAGCTGATACGCAGTATTTT
TRBJ1-2 13 . TRBD1 TRBV5-1 CASSPDRGIGYTF TGCGCCAGCAGCCCCGACAGGGGGATTGGCTACACCTTC
TRBJ2-7 13 . . TRBV9 CASSPSGVNEQYF TGTGCCAGCAGCCCCTCAGGGGTAAACGAGCAGTACTTC
TRBJ2-5 16 . TRBD2 TRBV2 CASSEGGLAGGETQYF TGTGCCAGCAGTGAAGGGGGACTAGCGGGAGGGGAGACCCAGTACTTC
TRBJ2-1 17 . . TRBV10-1 CASSEPWDLSSYNEQFF TGCGCCAGCAGTGAACCCTGGGACTTGAGCTCCTACAATGAGCAGTTCTTC
TRBJ2-1 16 few TRBD2 TRBV6-6 CASSYSGAGGENEQFF TGTGCCAGCAGTTACTCTGGAGCGGGGGGGGAAAATGAGCAGTTCTTC
TRBJ2-1 15 . TRBD2 TRBV9 CASSVVSGSYNEQFF TGTGCCAGCAGCGTAGTTAGCGGGAGCTACAATGAGCAGTTCTTC
TRBJ1-5 16 . . TRBV6-6 CASKPPGQRSNQPQHF TGTGCCAGCAAACCCCCGGGACAACGAAGCAATCAGCCCCAGCATTTT
TRBJ2-1 14 . TRBD1 TRBV18 CASSPQTGMNEQFF TGTGCCAGCTCACCACAGACAGGGATGAATGAGCAGTTCTTC
TRBJ2-6 15 . . TRBV7-3 CASSSQGLGANVLTF TGTGCCAGCAGCTCCCAGGGTCTGGGGGCCAACGTCCTGACTTTC
TRBJ2-7 16 . . TRBV6-6 CASRLAEASETYEQYF TGTGCCAGCAGACTAGCCGAGGCTAGCGAAACCTACGAGCAGTACTTC
TRBJ2-1 14 . TRBD2 TRBV27 CASQSGTSRNEQFF TGTGCCAGCCAATCCGGGACTAGCCGCAATGAGCAGTTCTTC
TRBJ1-2 13 few . TRBV27 CASSSGTTFGYTF TGTGCCAGCAGTTCCGGGACAACTTTCGGCTACACCTTC
TRBJ1-2 13 . TRBD1 TRBV2 CASSPDRTLGYTF TGTGCCAGCAGTCCGGACAGGACCCTTGGCTACACCTTC
TRBJ2-2 15 . . TRBV5-1 CASSLVRDGTGELFF TGCGCCAGCAGCTTGGTGCGGGACGGCACCGGGGAGCTGTTTTTT
TRBJ1-4 16 many . TRBV4-3 CASSLRLGGINEKLFF TGCGCCAGCAGCCTACGTCTCGGGGGGATCAATGAAAAACTGTTTTTT
TRBJ2-7 18 . TRBD2 TRBV14 CASSQTSGGNALPYEQYF TGTGCCAGCAGCCAAACTAGCGGGGGCAATGCACTCCCTTACGAGCAGTACTTC
TRBJ2-3 16 once . TRBV5-4 CASSSPMTGSADTQYF TGTGCCAGCAGCTCCCCTATGACGGGATCGGCAGATACGCAGTATTTT
TRBJ2-7 12 . . TRBV2 CASKQVSYEQYF TGTGCCAGCAAACAGGTATCCTACGAGCAGTACTTC
TRBJ2-1 15 . . TRBV15 CATSRDFGTYNEQFF TGTGCCACCAGCAGAGATTTCGGGACCTACAATGAGCAGTTCTTC
TRBJ2-7 16 . . TRBV2 CASSEALRALDYEQYF TGTGCCAGCAGTGAAGCGCTTCGAGCGTTAGACTACGAGCAGTACTTC
TRBJ2-3 16 . . TRBV30 CAWSVLSVSFTDTQYF TGTGCCTGGAGTGTTTTAAGCGTATCCTTCACAGATACGCAGTATTTT
TRBJ1-2 13 once . TRBV5-1 CASSLDGQYGYTF TGCGCCAGCAGCTTGGATGGGCAGTATGGCTACACCTTC
TRBJ1-3 15 . . TRBV9 CASSPDTPLGNTIYF TGTGCCAGCAGCCCAGATACACCGTTGGGAAACACCATATATTTT
TRBJ1-2 13 . . TRBV7-9 CASELSIVDGYTF TGTGCCAGCGAGTTATCTATAGTTGATGGCTACACCTTC
TRBJ2-7 15 . TRBD2 TRBV7-9 CASSSLGTSAYEQYF TGTGCCAGCAGCTCGCTCGGGACTAGCGCATACGAGCAGTACTTC
TRBJ2-7 14 . TRBD1 TRBV7-2 CASSLGQGYYEQYF TGTGCCAGCAGCTTAGGACAGGGTTACTACGAGCAGTACTTC
TRBJ1-4 11 few . TRBV7-9 CASQRGEKLFF TGTGCCAGCCAGCGGGGGGAAAAACTGTTTTTT
TRBJ2-7 17 once TRBD1 TRBV14 CASSPDRVGRITYEQYF TGTGCCAGCAGCCCCGACAGGGTGGGCCGTATCACCTACGAGCAGTACTTC